This passage covers 22 T cell receptor beta chains from one sample sequenced in a study of T cells in tuberculosis. Assay: immunoSEQ multiplex PCR; the TCRdb copy retains only in-frame clones and omits some. Of approximately 58,000 clones in the sample, around 90% were seen once. Thawed, overnight-rested PBMC were stained with GMM-loaded CD1B tetramer, viability dye and anti-CD3, then sorted. C32 glucose monomycolate from Rhodococcus equi was loaded onto the CD1B tetramers. The material sequenced was CD1b-GMM tetramer-negative cells sorted from PBMCs. These receptors came from an adult woman with latent tuberculosis.

V and J are TRBV27 and TRBJ2-1; 8 bases fit TRBD2. V was pared by 8 bases and J by 4 bases, with 7 bases of the junction left unmatched. CDR3 length: 14 amino acids. In germline, CDR1 is MNHEY, CDR2 SMNVEV (reference sequence). The CDR3 DNA reads as TGTGCCAGCCGAATTAGCGGGGTATACAATGAGCAGTTCTTC. Translation gives CASRISGVYNEQFF.

This rearrangement joins TRBV2 to TRBJ2-7; the match to TRBD2 covers 14 bases. CDR3 size: 14 residues. Germline V lookup: CDR1 SNHLY, CDR2 FYNNEI. Trimming took 6 bases from V and 4 from J; bases not matched to a gene: 2. The CDR3 reads CASRGLAGDYEQYF. The CDR3 DNA is TGTGCCAGCAGGGGACTAGCGGGGGATTACGAGCAGTACTTC. Full variable domain (missing parts from reference TRBV2 and TRBJ2-7): EPEVTQTPSHQVTQMGQEVILRCVPISNHLYFYWYRQILGQKVEFLVSFYNNEISEKSEIFDDQFSVERPDGSNFTLKIRSTKLEDSAMYFCASRGLAGDYEQYFGPGTRLTVT.

The chain employs TRBV28 and TRBJ2-7; D is undetermined. Between the trimmed V and J ends, which lost 6 bases and 6 bases, there was a span of 9 bases. Germline CDR1 and CDR2: MDHEN and SYDVKM. CDR3 size: 11 residues. The CDR3 DNA is TGTGCCAGCAGCACGAGGTCCGAGCAGTACTTC. Translation: CASSTRSEQYF.

CDR3 residues: CASLRAGAYEQYF. The CDR3 DNA follows: TGTGCCAGCCTCCGAGCGGGAGCCTACGAGCAGTACTTC. The chain is built from TRBV7-9 and TRBJ2-7; 8 bases line up with TRBD2. The CDR3 length is 13 residues. Germline V gives CDR1 SEHNR, CDR2 FQNEAQ (reference sequence). V was clipped by 8 bases and J by 2 bases; unmatched bases: 5.

The V and J genes are TRBV19 and TRBJ2-3; D is unclear. Germline lookup yields CDR1 LNHDA and CDR2 SQIVND (reference sequence). This CDR3 contains 15 residues. Trimming took off 5 bases at V and 2 bases at J, with 14 bases between the two ends. In DNA, the CDR3 is TGTGCCAGTAGTCTCACAGCCCCACCCACAGATACGCAGTATTTT. This encodes CASSLTAPPTDTQYF.

The V gene is TRBV5-1, the J gene TRBJ2-3; 8 nucleotides match TRBD1. V was pared by 2 bases and J by 3 bases, with 5 bases of the junction left unmatched. Germline-derived CDR1 and CDR2 are SGHRS and YFSETQ. This CDR3 is built from 15 residues. The CDR3 reads CASSFQGARTDTQYF. The CDR3, as DNA: TGCGCCAGCAGCTTCCAGGGGGCCCGAACAGATACGCAGTATTTT.

CDR3 nucleotides: TGTGCCATCAGCGAGGAGGCGGGACAGCGCTATGGCTACACCTTC. It encodes CAISEEAGQRYGYTF. This chain links TRBV10-3 with TRBJ1-2; 7 bases map to TRBD1. CDR1 ENHRY and CDR2 SYGVKD come from the germline V gene. With 6 bases clipped from V and 4 bases from J, the junction kept 11 bases outside the gene matches. The CDR3 has 15 amino acids.

The chain links TRBV4-2 to TRBJ2-3, with D perhaps TRBD2 (6 bases). The CDR3 runs 16 residues. Per the germline V gene, CDR1 is LGHNA and CDR2 is YNFKEQ. V was cut by 0 bases and J by 5 bases, with 15 bases left in between. In nucleotides, the CDR3 is TGTGCCAGCAGCCAAGATGATTGGACTAACCGAGATACGCAGTATTTT. It is translated as CASSQDDWTNRDTQYF.

The CDR3 reads CASSKGGRRYGYTF. DNA of the CDR3: TGTGCCAGCAGCAAAGGAGGCAGGAGGTATGGCTACACCTTC. This chain connects TRBV21-1 to TRBJ1-2. TRBV21-1 is a pseudogene locus. The CDR3 totals 14 residues.

This chain uses TRBV4-3 with TRBJ2-6; perhaps TRBD1 as D (5 bases). Germline CDR1 reads LGHNA; CDR2 reads YSLEER. There are 16 residues in the CDR3. Trimming left V 1 base short and J 1 base short, with 8 bases between. CDR3 DNA: TGCGCCAGCAGCCAAGCATCAGGGTCTGGGGCCAACGTCCTGACTTTC. It encodes CASSQASGSGANVLTF.

This chain connects TRBV11-2 to TRBJ1-2; D may be TRBD1 (5 bases). V was trimmed by 5 bases and J by 4 bases, leaving 17 bases between them. The CDR3 has 15 residues. CDR1 SGHAT and CDR2 FQNNGV come from the germline V gene. In DNA form, the CDR3 reads TGTGCCAGCAGCCCCAGTCCCCAGGGCGGCTATGGCTACACCTTC. Translated: CASSPSPQGGYGYTF.

The chain combines TRBV30 with TRBJ2-1, with 13 bases identical to TRBD2. The CDR3 consists of 15 residues. The V gene end was trimmed by 1 base and the J gene end by 8 bases; junction bases not matched to a gene: 5. In germline, CDR1 is GTSNPN, CDR2 SVGIG (reference sequence). The CDR3 sequence: CAWSAGTSGVDEQFF. The CDR3 DNA is TGTGCCTGGAGTGCCGGGACTAGCGGGGTAGATGAGCAGTTCTTC.

J is TRBJ1-1 and V is TRBV2, with D maybe TRBD1 (5 bases). Germline V gene sequence: CDR1 SNHLY, CDR2 FYNNEI. The V gene lost 2 bases and the J gene lost 8 bases, with 18 bases spanning the gap. There are 15 residues in the CDR3. CDR3 in DNA: TGTGCCAGCAGTGAAAGGGACCCGGGGGGACCCGAAGCTTTCTTT. As protein: CASSERDPGGPEAFF.

The rearrangement links TRBV6-5 to TRBJ1-1; maybe TRBD1 (5 bases). Trimming took 5 bases from V and 1 from J, leaving 11 bases between them. The germline CDR1 and CDR2 sequences are MNHEY and SVGAGI. The length of the CDR3 is 14 residues. CDR3 bases: TGTGCCAGCAGTCGGGACGGGAGGAACACTGAAGCTTTCTTT. As protein: CASSRDGRNTEAFF.

DNA for the CDR3: TGTGCCAGCCCCGGGAGGGATTGGGGTCGGTCTGAAGCTTTCTTT. Translating it yields CASPGRDWGRSEAFF. This chain uses TRBV11-3 with TRBJ1-1; D is uncertain. The germline V gene encodes CDR1 SGHNT and CDR2 YENEEA. CDR3 length: 15 residues. The ends were cut back, 8 bases at V and 6 bases at J, with 22 bases in the middle.

The rearrangement uses TRBV11-3 and TRBJ2-2; D possibly corresponds to TRBD2 (5 bases). The germline V and J ends were trimmed by 0 bases and 3 bases, with 20 bases remaining between them. This CDR3 has 19 amino acids. Germline values: CDR1 SGHNT, CDR2 YENEEA. The CDR3 protein is CASSLERWRANQYTGELFF. The CDR3 region has the DNA TGTGCCAGCAGCTTAGAAAGGTGGCGGGCAAACCAGTACACCGGGGAGCTGTTTTTT.

The CDR3 here is CASSFRRGEGLNEQFF. As DNA, the CDR3 is TGTGCCAGCAGTTTTAGGAGGGGGGAGGGCCTGAATGAGCAGTTCTTC. V and J are TRBV13 and TRBJ2-1; maybe TRBD2 (7 bases). The CDR3 loop spans 16 amino acids. Germline V gene lookup returns CDR1 PRHDT and CDR2 FYEKMQ (reference sequence). V lost 6 bases, J lost 7 bases, and 22 bases lay in between.

The chain couples TRBV9 to TRBJ2-7; TRBD1 aligns across 12 bases. The V and J ends lost 3 bases and 4 bases, in that order; junction bases with no gene match: 5. CDR1 and CDR2 (germline): SGDLS, YYNGEE. CDR3 length: 15 residues. The CDR3 region is CASSGGDRGQYEQYF. The DNA of the CDR3 is TGTGCCAGCAGCGGGGGGGACAGGGGGCAATACGAGCAGTACTTC.

This rearrangement joins TRBV4-3 to TRBJ1-2, with D possibly being TRBD1 (6 bases). V was trimmed by 0 bases and J by 8 bases, leaving 16 bases between them. The CDR3 extends over 15 amino acids. The germline CDR1 and CDR2 sequences are LGHNA and YSLEER. The CDR3 reads CASSQDRGSRSGYTF. DNA for the CDR3: TGCGCCAGCAGCCAAGACAGGGGTAGCCGATCGGGCTACACCTTC.

The chain joins TRBV4-1 to TRBJ2-3; D remains ambiguous. The CDR3 is made up of 13 amino acids. V was pared by 2 bases and J by 1 base, with 4 bases between. CDR1 and CDR2 from the germline V gene are MGHRA and YSYEKL. The CDR3 region is CASSQSGTDTQYF. In DNA form, the CDR3 reads TGCGCCAGCAGCCAATCAGGCACAGATACGCAGTATTTT.

The chain links TRBV4-1 to TRBJ2-3, with unresolved D. The V gene's germline CDR1 is MGHRA and CDR2 YSYEKL. The CDR3 is 13 residues long. V lost 4 bases and J lost 6, with 11 bases in between. The DNA for the CDR3 is TGCGCCAGCAGCCTAAAATTATCCGATACGCAGTATTTT. It translates to CASSLKLSDTQYF.

DNA for the CDR3: TGTGCCAGCTGCAAGACTAGCGGTTCCTACGAGCAGTACTTC. This codes for CASCKTSGSYEQYF. The V and J genes are TRBV21-1 and TRBJ2-7; TRBD2 is taken as the D call from the table, unchecked against the DNA. TRBV21-1 is a recognized pseudogene. The CDR3 has 14 amino acids.